A selection of T cell receptor beta chains follows, all from one sample in a study of T cell changes during pregnancy in multiple sclerosis. TCRdb's table, derived via immunoSEQ multiplex PCR, lists solely in-frame clones and lacks some. The sample comprises approximately 100,000 clones, less than 95% of which are singletons, and roughly 1.5% rests with the top ten. Here the sequenced sample was peripheral blood, taken before pregnancy. All receptors derive from a female donor with multiple sclerosis, enrolled in a pregnancy study. Each CDR3 is given with its conserved first and last residue. The D gene is left open where the match is weak. For some rows the clone size is stated as once, few or many, or as a class when expanded; others skip it.

v_gene,abundance,j_gene,len,d_gene,CDR3aa,CDR3nt
TRBV5-4,.,TRBJ2-3,16,.,CASSFAASTNTDTQYF,TGTGCCAGCAGCTTTGCGGCTAGCACGAACACAGATACGCAGTATTTT
TRBV29-1,.,TRBJ2-1,10,TRBD1,CSGSTGTEFF,TGCAGCGGCTCAACCGGGACAGAGTTCTTC
TRBV5-4,.,TRBJ1-4,17,TRBD1,CASSLGPTGADNEKLFF,TGTGCCAGCAGCTTGGGGCCGACAGGGGCCGATAATGAAAAACTGTTTTTT
TRBV13,.,TRBJ2-7,15,TRBD1,CASSSPTGLTYEQYF,TGTGCCAGCAGCTCCCCGACAGGGTTAACCTACGAGCAGTACTTC
TRBV28,.,TRBJ1-5,15,.,CASSLSLPSNQPQHF,TGTGCCAGCAGCCTCTCTCTTCCTAGCAATCAGCCCCAGCATTTT
TRBV19,.,TRBJ1-4,14,.,CASTTSGANEKLFF,TGTGCCAGTACCACGTCGGGTGCTAATGAAAAACTGTTTTTT
TRBV9,once,TRBJ2-1,19,TRBD2,CASSVRGPKPGLEVNEQFF,TGTGCCAGCAGCGTAAGGGGACCAAAACCGGGACTAGAGGTAAATGAGCAGTTCTTC
TRBV30,.,TRBJ2-1,20,TRBD2,CAWSPSGKELWTPLYNEQFF,TGTGCCTGGAGTCCTAGCGGGAAGGAGCTGTGGACTCCACTTTACAATGAGCAGTTCTTC
TRBV6-1,.,TRBJ1-6,15,.,CASSEAGGENSPLHF,TGTGCCAGCAGTGAAGCGGGGGGGGAGAATTCACCCCTCCACTTT
TRBV7-8,once,TRBJ1-4,16,.,CASSFFMSQGNEKLFF,TGTGCCAGCAGCTTTTTTATGAGTCAGGGGAATGAAAAACTGTTTTTT
TRBV28,.,TRBJ1-1,15,.,CASSSTRNWNTEAFF,TGTGCCAGCAGTTCCACCCGAAACTGGAACACTGAAGCTTTCTTT
TRBV28,.,TRBJ2-7,16,TRBD1,CASSSPSDRGSYEQYF,TGTGCCAGCAGTTCACCCTCAGACAGGGGCTCCTACGAGCAGTACTTC
TRBV7-2,.,TRBJ2-4,18,TRBD2,CASSLVAGEVGAKNIQYF,TGTGCCAGCAGCTTAGTAGCGGGAGAGGTCGGGGCCAAAAACATTCAGTACTTC
TRBV6-1,once,TRBJ2-1,11,.,CASRRGNEQFF,TGTGCCAGCAGAAGGGGGAATGAGCAGTTCTTC
TRBV7-3,.,TRBJ2-2,14,.,CASSLTRNTGELFF,TGTGCCAGCAGCTTAACCAGAAACACCGGGGAGCTGTTTTTT
TRBV11-3,.,TRBJ2-1,18,.,CASSLSGYGTGSYNEQFF,TGTGCCAGCAGCTTATCCGGGTACGGAACCGGGTCCTACAATGAGCAGTTCTTC
TRBV10-3,once,TRBJ2-7,12,.,CAISETEAELYF,TGTGCCATCAGTGAGACGGAGGCGGAGCTGTACTTC
TRBV21-1,.,TRBJ2-5,10,.,CASPSETQYF,TGTGCCAGCCCCTCAGAGACCCAGTACTTC
TRBV18,.,TRBJ2-1,17,TRBD2,CASSPLTGLPPYNEQFF,TGTGCCAGCTCACCCCTAACGGGACTACCGCCCTACAATGAGCAGTTCTTC
TRBV11-3,.,TRBJ1-1,14,TRBD1,CASSYFDRATEAFF,TGTGCCAGCAGCTACTTCGACAGGGCAACTGAAGCTTTCTTT
TRBV28,.,TRBJ2-2,15,TRBD2,CASSRTSANTGELFF,TGTGCCAGCAGCCGGACTAGCGCGAACACCGGGGAGCTGTTTTTT
TRBV9,.,TRBJ2-2,16,.,CASSHPPGPNTGELFF,TGTGCCAGCAGCCATCCACCGGGTCCGAACACCGGGGAGCTGTTTTTT
TRBV15,.,TRBJ2-1,13,.,CATSSGADNEQFF,TGTGCCACCAGCAGCGGCGCGGACAATGAGCAGTTCTTC
TRBV19,.,TRBJ2-2,14,.,CASSMGTLPGELFF,TGTGCCAGTAGTATGGGGACTCTACCCGGGGAGCTGTTTTTT
TRBV27,.,TRBJ1-6,18,TRBD1,CASSSSGTGFSYNSPLHF,TGTGCCAGCAGTTCCTCCGGGACAGGGTTTTCCTATAATTCACCCCTCCACTTT
TRBV5-8,.,TRBJ2-2,14,.,CASSKDRNTGELFF,TGTGCCAGCAGCAAGGACAGGAACACCGGGGAGCTGTTTTTT
TRBV6-5,.,TRBJ1-5,14,.,CASSGPGGNQPQHF,TGTGCCAGCAGCGGGCCGGGGGGAAATCAGCCCCAGCATTTT
TRBV4-2,.,TRBJ1-1,16,.,CASSQMEDWARGEAFF,TGTGCCAGCAGCCAGATGGAGGACTGGGCTCGAGGGGAAGCTTTCTTT
TRBV5-1,.,TRBJ1-1,16,TRBD1,CASSWGDRALNTEAFF,TGCGCCAGCAGCTGGGGGGACAGGGCCTTGAACACTGAAGCTTTCTTT
TRBV6-5,.,TRBJ2-7,14,.,CASHLTGMTYEQYF,TGTGCCAGCCATTTGACAGGAATGACCTACGAGCAGTACTTC
TRBV10-3,.,TRBJ2-2,15,TRBD1,CATRDSGTNTGELFF,TGTGCCACCCGGGACAGCGGAACGAACACCGGGGAGCTGTTTTTT
TRBV7-3,.,TRBJ1-5,13,TRBD1,CASSPGQGQPQHF,TGTGCCAGCAGCCCCGGACAGGGACAGCCCCAGCATTTT
TRBV6-1,.,TRBJ1-5,10,.,CASSVQPQHF,TGTGCCAGCAGCGTACAGCCCCAGCATTTT
TRBV11-3,.,TRBJ1-2,14,TRBD1,CASSPRQGLYGYTF,TGTGCCAGCAGCCCACGACAGGGCCTCTATGGCTACACCTTC